This TCR beta chain originates from a study of T cells in Graves' hyperthyroidism and ophthalmopathy. CDR1 is SGHVS and CDR2 is FQNEAQ in the germline V gene. The CDR3 is made up of 14 amino acids. The V and J ends lost 0 bases and 6 bases respectively, with 12 bases between them. RNA transcripts served as the template for amplifying TCR beta CDR3 regions. The TCR CDR3 was amplified in a first-round RT-PCR using the HTBI primer set. TCRdb analysed the multiplex PCR reads with MiXCR anew, one entry per CDR3 protein. The repertoire has 300,000 or so distinct CDR3 sequences, 17% of them found once; the top ten carry roughly 50%. This clonotype was observed many times.

The sample consisted of blood. The rearrangement joins TRBV7-8 to TRBJ2-7; D possibly corresponds to TRBD2 (7 bases). The source of this sequence is a woman aged 55-75 years with Graves' ophthalmopathy. The CDR3, as DNA: TGTGCCAGCAGCTTAGCGCCGGGGGGCAGCGAGCAGTACTTC. The encoded protein is CASSLAPGGSEQYF. Filled out from reference TRBV7-8 and TRBJ2-7, the complete variable domain reads GAGVSQSPRYKVAKRGQDVALRCDPISGHVSLFWYQQALGQGPEFLTYFQNEAQLDKSGLPSDRFFAERPEGSVSTLKIQRTQQEDSAVYLCASSLAPGGSEQYFGPGTRLTVT.